Below, 27 T cell receptor beta chains from the same sample are listed, as sequenced in a study of blood T cell repertoires in COVID-19. Generated by immunoSEQ multiplex PCR, the TCRdb table keeps only in-frame clones and is missing some. The sample gives 90,000 or so clones, less than 95% of which show up once; over 5% is in the top ten. Sequences were obtained from peripheral blood. The source is a man aged 18-30 years with COVID-19, enrolled during active disease.

The chain joins TRBV11-2 to TRBJ2-7, with 10 bases fitting TRBD1. Unmatched junction bases numbered 4, after V lost 5 bases and J lost 6 bases. From germline, CDR1 is SGHAT and CDR2 FQNNGV. This CDR3 contains 13 residues. The CDR3 DNA sequence: TGTGCCAGCAGCCCGGACAGGGGGGGCGAGCAGTACTTC. This translates into CASSPDRGGEQYF.

V usage is TRBV18 and J usage is TRBJ1-2, with 9 bases that match TRBD1. Germline assignment: CDR1 KGHSH and CDR2 LQKENI. V was pared by 3 bases and J by 4 bases, with 3 bases of the junction left unmatched. This CDR3 contains 14 residues. CDR3 coding DNA: TGTGCCAGCTCACCGCAACAGGGGGCCTATGGCTACACCTTC. It translates to CASSPQQGAYGYTF.

This chain joins TRBV30 and TRBJ2-7, with D possibly matching TRBD1 (6 bases). The CDR3 spans 11 residues. Looked up from germline, CDR1 is GTSNPN and CDR2 is SVGIG (reference sequence). The ends were cut back, 3 bases at V and 9 bases at J, with 12 bases in the middle. CDR3 sequence (DNA): TGTGCCTGGAGCCGGGACATTGGGCAGTACTTC. Protein sequence: CAWSRDIGQYF. The whole variable domain, filled in from reference TRBV30 and TRBJ2-7, reads SQTIHQWPATLVQPVGSPLSLECTVEGTSNPNLYWYRQAAGRGLQLLFYSVGIGQISSEVPQNLSASRPQDRQFILSSKKLLLSDSGFYLCAWSRDIGQYFGPGTRLTVT.

The chain has TRBV12-3 or TRBV12-4 and TRBJ1-2; D remains ambiguous. Trimming removed 3 bases from V and 8 bases from J, with 7 bases in between. The CDR3 has 11 amino acids. The CDR3 nucleotides are TGTGCCAGCAGTTTCTCGGGGGGCTACACCTTC. As protein: CASSFSGGYTF.

The rearrangement joins TRBV20-1 to TRBJ2-7, with D unclear. CDR3 length: 11 amino acids. Per germline, CDR1 DFQATT and CDR2 SNEGSKA (reference sequence). V was cut by 3 bases and J by 3 bases, with 6 bases left in between. The CDR3 DNA reads as TGCAGTGCTAGGGCAGGCTACGAGCAGTACTTC. It translates to CSARAGYEQYF.

The CDR3 DNA reads as TGTGCCATCAGTGAGTCTGGACAGGGCTTCCTCGGCTATGGCTACACCTTC. Amino acid sequence: CAISESGQGFLGYGYTF. The chain has TRBV10-3 and TRBJ1-2, with 8 bases matching TRBD1. V lost 0 bases to trimming and J lost 4 bases; unmatched junction nucleotides: 10. Germline values: CDR1 ENHRY, CDR2 SYGVKD. The CDR3 runs to 17 residues.

This sequence joins TRBV29-1 and TRBJ2-5; 8 positions match TRBD2. Germline CDR1 reads SQVTM; CDR2 reads ANQGSEA. The CDR3 length is 13 residues. With V trimmed by 1 base and J by 4 bases, 2 bases remained unmatched. The CDR3 nucleotides read TGCAGCGTTGAAGTAGGACTAGCAGAGACCCAGTACTTC. It is translated as CSVEVGLAETQYF.

This chain connects TRBV5-5 to TRBJ2-3; no definite D call. In germline, CDR1 is SGHKS, CDR2 YYEKEE (reference sequence). The ends were cut back, 2 bases at V and 2 bases at J, with 9 bases in the middle. CDR3 length equals 14 residues. The CDR3 is CASSFVSVTDTQYF. For the CDR3, the DNA is TGTGCCAGCAGCTTTGTGAGTGTCACAGATACGCAGTATTTT.

The chain carries TRBV19 and TRBJ2-1; possibly TRBD2 for D (6 bases). Germline lookup yields CDR1 LNHDA and CDR2 SQIVND (reference sequence). V gave up 3 bases and J gave up 5 bases, with 11 bases separating them. The CDR3 is 14 residues long. The CDR3 nucleotides are TGTGCCAGTAGTATCAGGCGGGAAGACAATGAGCAGTTCTTC. This gives the protein CASSIRREDNEQFF.

This clone is labeled as large. The chain uses TRBV28 and TRBJ1-4; 10 bases are shared with TRBD1. CDR1 is MDHEN, CDR2 SYDVKM, per germline. V gave up 4 bases and J gave up 6 bases; unmatched junction bases: 5. The CDR3 loop spans 15 amino acids. The CDR3 region is CASSSPTGGHEKLFF. Here the CDR3 DNA reads TGTGCCAGCAGTTCCCCGACAGGGGGCCATGAAAAACTGTTTTTT.

The chain carries TRBV13 and TRBJ2-5, with 10 bases lining up with TRBD1. The CDR3 is made up of 14 amino acids. V lost 5 bases and J lost 5; bases outside the gene matches: 5. Germline CDR1 is PRHDT and CDR2 is FYEKMQ (reference sequence). The CDR3 DNA sequence: TGTGCCAGCAGCCGGGGGACAGGGGAGGAGACCCAGTACTTC. Its protein is CASSRGTGEETQYF.

The chain couples TRBV4-2 to TRBJ2-3; 14 bases are a match to TRBD2. Germline CDR1 reads LGHNA; CDR2 reads YNFKEQ. The CDR3 loop spans 19 amino acids. V dropped 3 bases and J dropped 3; count of bases not matched to a gene: 11. The CDR3 region has the DNA TGTGCCAGCAGCCACCGACTAGCGGGAGGGCCGATTCGGACAGATACGCAGTATTTT. It is translated as CASSHRLAGGPIRTDTQYF.

The CDR3 region has the DNA TGTGCTAGTGGTTTAGGGACAGGGGCCAACGTCCTGACTTTC. Its translation is CASGLGTGANVLTF. The V call is TRBV12-5, the J call TRBJ2-6; possibly TRBD1 for D (6 bases). This CDR3 has 14 residues. V was trimmed by 3 bases and J by 4 bases, leaving 7 bases between them. Germline assignment: CDR1 LGHNT and CDR2 FRNRAP.

V gene TRBV5-1 combines with J gene TRBJ1-2; 7 bases agree with TRBD1. Germline-derived CDR1 and CDR2 are SGHRS and YFSETQ. CDR3 length: 13 amino acids. The trim removed 3 bases at V and 8 bases at J, leaving 7 bases unmatched. The CDR3 DNA reads as TGCGCCAGCAGCTACAGGGGAGGTAGCGGCTACACCTTC. It codes for CASSYRGGSGYTF.

The sample holds a few counts of this clone. One end of the junction fails to match germline, which may point to a read error. The V and J genes are TRBV7-9 and TRBJ1-4, with D possibly matching TRBD1 (6 bases). The CDR3 has 14 amino acids. Germline V gives CDR1 SEHNR, CDR2 FQNEAQ (reference sequence). CDR3 sequence: CASSRSGGEEKLLF. Here the CDR3 DNA reads TGTGCCAGCAGCCGGTCGGGGGGCGAGGAAAAACTGCTTTTT.

This rearrangement joins TRBV15 to TRBJ1-5; 7 bases fit TRBD1. The CDR3 loop spans 16 amino acids. Trimming took 3 bases from V and 8 from J; bases not matched to a gene: 13. Germline V CDR1 and CDR2: LNHNV, YYDKDF (reference sequence). This CDR3 reads CATSRSLDRVHKPQHF. CDR3 coding DNA: TGTGCCACCAGCAGGTCGCTCGACAGGGTGCATAAGCCCCAGCATTTT.

The CDR3 reads CASSSLNMTSGASTDTQYF. The CDR3, as DNA: TGTGCCAGCAGTTCCTTAAATATGACTAGCGGGGCTAGCACAGATACGCAGTATTTT. The chain recombines TRBV28 with TRBJ2-3; 11 nucleotides align to TRBD2. J gave up 0 bases and V 4 bases, and 12 bases lay outside the gene matches. This CDR3 contains 19 residues. Per the germline V gene, CDR1 is MDHEN and CDR2 is SYDVKM. The complete variable domain, with remaining parts taken from reference TRBV28 and TRBJ2-3, reads DVKVTQSSRYLVKRTGEKVFLECVQDMDHENMFWYRQDPGLGLRLIYFSYDVKMKEKGDIPEGYSVSREKKERFSLILESASTNQTSMYLCASSSLNMTSGASTDTQYFGPGTRLTVL.

The genes are TRBV4-3 and TRBJ2-1; D possibly corresponds to TRBD2 (5 bases). The length of the CDR3 is 14 residues. Germline loops: CDR1 LGHNA, CDR2 YSLEER. Trimming stripped 1 base from V and 5 bases from J, with 9 bases between. Here the CDR3 reads CASSQARADNEQFF. Written as DNA, the CDR3 is TGCGCCAGCAGCCAAGCGAGAGCGGACAATGAGCAGTTCTTC.

The chain joins TRBV4-1 to TRBJ2-6; the D is unclear. There are 18 residues in the CDR3. The germline CDR1 and CDR2 sequences are MGHRA and YSYEKL. With 0 bases removed from V and 1 base from J, the gap between germline ends came to 13 bases. CDR3 in amino acids: CASSQEFPWRSGANVLTF. For the CDR3, the DNA is TGCGCCAGCAGCCAAGAATTTCCCTGGAGATCTGGGGCCAACGTCCTGACTTTC.

This chain connects TRBV11-2 to TRBJ1-3; 9 bases are a match to TRBD1. Germline V gene data show CDR1 as SGHAT and CDR2 as FQNNGV. The trim removed 1 base at V and 4 bases at J, leaving 2 bases unmatched. CDR3 size: 15 residues. The CDR3, as DNA: TGTGCCAGCAGCTTAGCCGGGACAGGGGGAAACACCATATATTTT. The encoded protein is CASSLAGTGGNTIYF.

The sample holds a few counts of this clone. This CDR3 is CSVGGAGDGYTF. CDR3 coding DNA: TGCAGCGTGGGAGGGGCAGGGGATGGCTACACCTTC. The chain joins TRBV29-1 to TRBJ1-2, with D possibly being TRBD1 (6 bases). The CDR3 contains 12 residues. Germline CDR1 and CDR2: SQVTM and ANQGSEA. Trimming removed 6 bases from V and 6 bases from J, with 14 bases in between.

The V gene is TRBV6-1, the J gene TRBJ2-1; the D gene is possibly TRBD2 (7 bases). V was pared by 2 bases and J by 7 bases, with 15 bases between. CDR3 length equals 15 residues. In germline, CDR1 is MNHNS, CDR2 SASEGT. For the CDR3, the DNA is TGTGCCAGCAGTGAAAACGAGGAGGGGGGGAATGAGCAGTTCTTC. Residues: CASSENEEGGNEQFF.

V usage is TRBV28 and J usage is TRBJ1-2; TRBD1 matches 8 bases. Germline V gene lookup returns CDR1 MDHEN and CDR2 SYDVKM. V lost 4 bases to trimming and J lost 4 bases; unmatched junction nucleotides: 11. The CDR3 has 16 amino acids. The CDR3 DNA follows: TGTGCCAGCAGTTCAGGGGGCTTAGGGACGTTCTATGGCTACACCTTC. This translates into CASSSGGLGTFYGYTF.

The V gene is TRBV30, the J gene TRBJ2-3; TRBD2 might be the D (5 bases). In germline, CDR1 is GTSNPN, CDR2 SVGIG (reference sequence). V was clipped by 3 bases and J by 0 bases, with 10 bases between them. There are 14 residues in the CDR3. DNA for the CDR3: TGTGCCTGGAGGGCGGAGGCTAGCACAGATACGCAGTATTTT. Residues: CAWRAEASTDTQYF.

As DNA, the CDR3 is TGTGCCTGGTCGGGAAGTCGGGGTACCCTCCGTCAGCCCCAGCATTTT. This translates into CAWSGSRGTLRQPQHF. The chain carries TRBV30 and TRBJ1-5; unclear D gene. Germline V CDR1 and CDR2: GTSNPN, SVGIG (reference sequence). The CDR3 sequence is 16 residues long. Trimming stripped 5 bases from V and 6 bases from J, with 23 bases between.

This chain uses TRBV13 with TRBJ1-2; D is uncertain. V gave up 5 bases and J gave up 4 bases, with 8 bases separating them. From germline, CDR1 is PRHDT and CDR2 FYEKMQ (reference sequence). The CDR3 length is 12 residues. CDR3 amino acids: CASSLGVYGYTF. CDR3 DNA: TGTGCCAGCAGCCTCGGGGTCTATGGCTACACCTTC. The whole variable domain, remainder taken from reference TRBV13 and TRBJ1-2, is AAGVIQSPRHLIKEKRETATLKCYPIPRHDTVYWYQQGPGQDPQFLISFYEKMQSDKGSIPDRFSAQQFSDYHSELNMSSLELGDSALYFCASSLGVYGYTFGSGTRLTVV.

This chain connects TRBV27 to TRBJ2-1; a weak D match, TRBD1 (6 bases). The CDR3 loop spans 15 amino acids. V lost 6 bases to trimming and J lost 7 bases, with 19 bases between them. Germline CDR1 reads MNHEY; CDR2 reads SMNVEV (reference sequence). CDR3 sequence: CASSSPRQARNEQFF. The CDR3 region has the DNA TGTGCCAGCAGCTCCCCCCGACAGGCTCGGAATGAGCAGTTCTTC.